The 7 T cell receptor beta chains below come from one sample, sequenced in a study of blood T cell repertoires in COVID-19. This table comes from immunoSEQ multiplex PCR, and its TCRdb copy is limited to in-frame clones, with some not included. The repertoire holds around 150,000 clones, with about nine tenths as singletons. Sequenced material: peripheral blood. The source of these receptors is a man in his fifties with active or convalescent COVID-19.

The chain has TRBV11-2 and TRBJ1-6, with D hard to call. V shed 1 base and J shed 11 bases, with 12 bases lying between them. Germline lookup yields CDR1 SGHAT and CDR2 FQNNGV. The CDR3 covers 14 residues. The CDR3 DNA follows: TGTGCCAGCAGCTTAGGAGGGTCAAGGACACCCCTCCACTTT. Translation gives CASSLGGSRTPLHF.

The J gene is TRBJ2-7, the V gene TRBV5-1; D possibly corresponds to TRBD1 (5 bases). CDR1 SGHRS and CDR2 YFSETQ come from the germline V gene. Between the trimmed V and J ends, which lost 4 bases and 3 bases, there was a span of 11 bases. The length of the CDR3 is 13 residues. CDR3 loop: CASSPQGFYEQYF. The CDR3 DNA reads TGCGCCAGCAGCCCGCAGGGCTTCTACGAGCAGTACTTC.

The chain combines TRBV5-1 with TRBJ2-3; 15 nucleotides line up with TRBD2. The CDR3 totals 18 residues. V lost 5 bases, J lost 0 bases, and 7 bases stayed unmatched. Germline-derived CDR1 and CDR2 are SGHRS and YFSETQ. The CDR3 spells CASRPGLAGGPSTDTQYF. Here the CDR3 DNA reads TGCGCCAGCAGACCAGGACTAGCGGGAGGGCCTAGCACAGATACGCAGTATTTT.

This clone was found once. The chain couples TRBV12-3 or TRBV12-4 to TRBJ1-2; D is unclear. This CDR3 comprises 11 residues. The V end was cut by 4 bases, the J end by 3 bases, with 3 bases between. The CDR3 sequence is CASSYYYGYTF. The CDR3 nucleotides read TGTGCCAGCAGTTACTACTATGGCTACACCTTC.

This chain joins TRBV4-2 and TRBJ2-7, with D maybe TRBD2 (5 bases). Trimming stripped 1 base from V and 3 bases from J, with 10 bases between. Germline CDR1 reads LGHNA; CDR2 reads YNFKEQ. The CDR3 has 14 residues. CDR3 DNA sequence: TGTGCCAGCAGCCAAGGTAGCGCCAACTACGAGCAGTACTTC. It translates to CASSQGSANYEQYF.

The table lists this clone with a count of one. V and J are TRBV5-1 and TRBJ1-1; maybe TRBD1 (6 bases). The germline V gene encodes CDR1 SGHRS and CDR2 YFSETQ. CDR3 size: 16 residues. Trimming took off 2 bases at V and 1 base at J, with 15 bases between the two ends. The CDR3 loop reads CASSLGQSRRNTEAFF. In nucleotides, the CDR3 is TGCGCCAGCAGCTTAGGACAGTCAAGGCGGAACACTGAAGCTTTCTTT.

The chain couples TRBV5-6 to TRBJ1-3; D is undetermined. The CDR3 is made up of 15 amino acids. Germline assignment: CDR1 SGHDT and CDR2 YYEEEE. Trimming shortened V by 0 bases and J by 0 bases, and 7 bases separated the two germline ends. In DNA, the CDR3 is TGTGCCAGCAGCTTGGGACTGAACTCTGGAAACACCATATATTTT. Its translation: CASSLGLNSGNTIYF.